The clone carrying this TCR beta chain was found many times. What it recognizes is unknown. The CDR3 contains 13 residues. The germline V and J ends were trimmed by 3 bases and 1 base, with 4 bases remaining between them. CDR1 and CDR2 from the germline V gene are LNHDA and SQIVND (reference sequence). The sample comes from a study of early T cells in non-severe SARS-CoV-2 infection. TCRdb re-analysed the 5' RACE reads in MiXCR, keeping a single row per CDR3 protein. Seen here are more than 75,000 distinct CDR3 sequences, roughly an eighth observed once, and the top ten hold roughly 6%. Study-level points and caveats: Matching with VDJdb favored anti-spike CD8 responses (missing private and CD4 specificities).

The chain combines TRBV19 with TRBJ1-5, with no clear D. Sequencing was carried out using whole blood. The receptor comes from an adult who was a healthcare worker with PCR-confirmed SARS-CoV-2 infection or an uninfected control (not recorded which). The CDR3 sequence is CASSMMSNQPQHF. The CDR3 DNA is TGTGCCAGTAGTATGATGAGCAATCAGCCCCAGCATTTT.